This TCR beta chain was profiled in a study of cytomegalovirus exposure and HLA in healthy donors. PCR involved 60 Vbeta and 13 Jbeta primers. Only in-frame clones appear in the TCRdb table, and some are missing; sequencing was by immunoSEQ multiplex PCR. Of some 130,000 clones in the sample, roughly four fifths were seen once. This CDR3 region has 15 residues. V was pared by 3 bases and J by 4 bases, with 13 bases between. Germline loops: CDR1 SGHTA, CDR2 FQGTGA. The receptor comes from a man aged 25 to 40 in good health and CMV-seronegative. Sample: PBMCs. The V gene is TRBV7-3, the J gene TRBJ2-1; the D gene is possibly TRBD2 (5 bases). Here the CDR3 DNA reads TGTGCCAGCAGCTTCTTGGCGGGTACTTACAATGAGCAGTTCTTC. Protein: CASSFLAGTYNEQFF.